This T cell receptor (beta chain) came from a study of blood T cell repertoires in COVID-19. The repertoire was sequenced with immunoSEQ multiplex PCR; TCRdb's copy has only in-frame clones and lacks some. This table holds tens of thousands of clones, approximately 84% found once. This CDR3 spans 14 amino acids. V dropped 3 bases and J dropped 5; count of bases not matched to a gene: 4. Germline V gene lookup returns CDR1 KGHDR and CDR2 SFDVKD. V gene TRBV24-1 combines with J gene TRBJ1-2; 8 bases are a match to TRBD1. The sequenced sample was peripheral blood. The sequence came from a man aged 60 to 75 with COVID-19, enrolled during active disease. CDR3 protein: CATSDTGTGYGYTF. The CDR3 region has the DNA TGTGCCACCAGTGATACAGGGACAGGATATGGCTACACCTTC.